Detailed here is one T cell receptor beta chain. Its specificity is not known. This sample was taken from a study of T cell responses to AZD1222 COVID-19 vaccine. Findings and limits, study-wide: Researchers report vaccine-associated CD4 TCRs spanning spike, with dominance at 160-218 and 743-854. The donors showed a predominance of white British ancestry and of females, with possible underestimation of clonal diversity.

The protocol was immunoSEQ multiplex PCR, while the TCRdb copy is restricted to in-frame clones and leaves out a portion. This table has under 150,000 clones, just over 90% appearing once. Germline CDR1 GTSNPN, CDR2 SVGIG (reference sequence). V was clipped by 7 bases and J by 0 bases; unmatched bases: 21. The CDR3 has 19 amino acids. The origin of this receptor is an adult in good health. The chain couples TRBV30 to TRBJ1-5; 7 bases align to TRBD1. The sample consisted of peripheral blood, taken on day 0 of AZD1222 vaccination. CDR3: CASQRGIGAGTASNQPQHF. The DNA of the CDR3 is TGTGCCTCCCAGAGGGGGATAGGAGCCGGGACAGCTAGCAATCAGCCCCAGCATTTT.